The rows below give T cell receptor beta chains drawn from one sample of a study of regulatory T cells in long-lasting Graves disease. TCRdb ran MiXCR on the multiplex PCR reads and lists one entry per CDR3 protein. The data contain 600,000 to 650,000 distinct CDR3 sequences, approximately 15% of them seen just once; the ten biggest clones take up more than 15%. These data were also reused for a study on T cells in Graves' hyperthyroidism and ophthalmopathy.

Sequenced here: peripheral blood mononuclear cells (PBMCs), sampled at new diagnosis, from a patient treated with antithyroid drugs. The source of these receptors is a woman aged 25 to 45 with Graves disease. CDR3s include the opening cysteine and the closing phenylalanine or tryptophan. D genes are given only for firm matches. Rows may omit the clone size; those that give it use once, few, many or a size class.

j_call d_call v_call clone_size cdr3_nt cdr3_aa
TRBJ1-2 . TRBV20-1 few TGCAGTGCTAGGGATAACACCGGGGGGTGGTATGGCTACACCTTC CSARDNTGGWYGYTF
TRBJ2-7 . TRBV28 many TGTGCCAGCAGCCCGAAGAGGGGTTTCCACTACGAGCAGTACTTC CASSPKRGFHYEQYF
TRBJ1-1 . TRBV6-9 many TGTGCCAGCAGTTATATGGCGAACACTGAAGCTTTCTTT CASSYMANTEAFF
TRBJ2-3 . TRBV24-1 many TGTGCCACCAGTGATGCCTCAGGCACAGATACGCAGTATTTT CATSDASGTDTQYF
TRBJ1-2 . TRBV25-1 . TGTGCCAGCAGTGATAACGGACGTTCCCCTGGCTACACCTTC CASSDNGRSPGYTF
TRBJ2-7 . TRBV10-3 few TGTGCCATCAGTAACGGGCTCGAGCAGTACTTC CAISNGLEQYF
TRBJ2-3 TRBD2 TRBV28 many TGTGCCAGCAATAGGGGCGGCAGCGGGAGGTCGGGAGATACGCAGTATTTT CASNRGGSGRSGDTQYF
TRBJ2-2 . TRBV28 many TGTGCCACCTTGACCGCCGGGGGCACCGGGGAGCTGTTTTTT CATLTAGGTGELFF
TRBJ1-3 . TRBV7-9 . TGTGCCAGCAGCCCCTCGGTGGACACCATATATTTT CASSPSVDTIYF
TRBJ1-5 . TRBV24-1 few TGTGCCACCAGTGATTTTTCTGCGCAGCCCCAGCATTTT CATSDFSAQPQHF
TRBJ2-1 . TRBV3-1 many TGTGCCAGCAGCCAGGAGGGGAATGAGCAGTTCTTC CASSQEGNEQFF
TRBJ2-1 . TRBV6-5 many TGTGCCAGCAGTTACCAGACTTTCAGAGGTGACAATGAGCAGTTCTTC CASSYQTFRGDNEQFF
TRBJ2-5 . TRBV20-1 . TGCAGTGCTAATAACCCGAATATTTTCCAAGAGACCCAGTACTTC CSANNPNIFQETQYF
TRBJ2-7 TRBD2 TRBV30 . TGTGCCTGGAGTGGTTTTGTTGGGGGGGACGAGCAGTACTTC CAWSGFVGGDEQYF
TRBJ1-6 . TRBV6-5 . TGTGCCAGCAGTTATCGCGGTTCGCTGAGTAATTCACCCCTCCACTTT CASSYRGSLSNSPLHF
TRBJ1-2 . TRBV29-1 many TGCAGCGCAGTGCTACAGGTGGACTATGGCTACACCTTC CSAVLQVDYGYTF
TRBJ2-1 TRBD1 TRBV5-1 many TGTGCCAGCAGCTTGGGGGGACAGGGATACAATGAGCAGTTCTTC CASSLGGQGYNEQFF
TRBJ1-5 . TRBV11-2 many TGTGCCAGCAGCGGGCGGGACCTGGGAGAAATAAATCAGCCCCAGCATTTT CASSGRDLGEINQPQHF
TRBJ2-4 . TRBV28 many TGTGCCAGCAGTATTGTAGGGGACATTCAGTACTTC CASSIVGDIQYF
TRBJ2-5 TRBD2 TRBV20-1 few TGCAGTGCTAGAGATAGGAGACTAGCGGGAGGGGTAAAGACCCAGTACTTC CSARDRRLAGGVKTQYF
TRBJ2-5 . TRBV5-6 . TGTGCCAGCAGTAAGGGGGACCGGGATGGGGCCCAGTACTTC CASSKGDRDGAQYF
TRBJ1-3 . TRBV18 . TGTGCCAGCGCCCTAGGAGGAAACACCATATATTTT CASALGGNTIYF
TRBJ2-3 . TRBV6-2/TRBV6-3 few TGTGCCAGCACAAACAGGGTTTCAGATACGCAGTATTTT CASTNRVSDTQYF
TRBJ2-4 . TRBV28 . TGTGCCAGCAGGCCCCGGGGGCGGAACATTCAGTACTTC CASRPRGRNIQYF
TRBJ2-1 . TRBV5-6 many TGTGCCAGCACCAGGCAGGAGGTGGCGAAGAATGAGCAGTTCTTC CASTRQEVAKNEQFF
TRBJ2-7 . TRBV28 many TGTGCCAGCAGTTCGCGACTCATCTACGAGCAGTACTTC CASSSRLIYEQYF
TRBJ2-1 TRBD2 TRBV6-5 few TGTGCCAGCAGTTACAGACTAGCGGGGCCCGAACTATACAATGAGCAGTTCTTC CASSYRLAGPELYNEQFF
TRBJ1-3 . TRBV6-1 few TGTGCCAGCAGGCCCGGTGGGGACACCATATATTTT CASRPGGDTIYF
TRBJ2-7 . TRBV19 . TGTGCCAGTAGTATTCTCGGTCGAGCGTACGAGCAGTACTTC CASSILGRAYEQYF
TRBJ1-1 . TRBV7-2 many TGTGCCAGCAGCTTAAAGACAGGCACCTTTGAAGCTTTCTTT CASSLKTGTFEAFF
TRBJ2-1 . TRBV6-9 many TGTGCCAGCAGTTTCAGCCCCGCGGGCACCTACAATGAGCAGTTCTTC CASSFSPAGTYNEQFF
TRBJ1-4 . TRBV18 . TGTGCCAGCTCACCACCTGTCACAGGCGAAAAACTGTTTTTT CASSPPVTGEKLFF
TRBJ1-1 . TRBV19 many TGTGCCAGTAGTACCTCAAGAGAGGGGCGCAAAGCTTTCTTT CASSTSREGRKAFF
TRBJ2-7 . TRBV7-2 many TGTGCCAGCAGCTTAGTACATTCCTACGAGCAGTACTTC CASSLVHSYEQYF
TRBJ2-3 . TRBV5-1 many TGCGCCAGCAGCTTGGAGGGACAAACGGCAGATACGCAGTATTTT CASSLEGQTADTQYF
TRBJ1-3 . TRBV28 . TGTGCCAGCAGTTTGGACACAGTCTCTGGAAACACCATATATTTT CASSLDTVSGNTIYF
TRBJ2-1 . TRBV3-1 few TGTGCCAGCAGCCAAGATCCAGGGATCTACAATGAGCAGTTCTTC CASSQDPGIYNEQFF
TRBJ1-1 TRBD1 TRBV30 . TGTGCCTGGGGGACAGGGATGAACACTGAAGCTTTCTTT CAWGTGMNTEAFF
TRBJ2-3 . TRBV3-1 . TGTGCCAGCAGCCAGGCCGGGACACTAAGCACAGATACGCAGTATTTT CASSQAGTLSTDTQYF